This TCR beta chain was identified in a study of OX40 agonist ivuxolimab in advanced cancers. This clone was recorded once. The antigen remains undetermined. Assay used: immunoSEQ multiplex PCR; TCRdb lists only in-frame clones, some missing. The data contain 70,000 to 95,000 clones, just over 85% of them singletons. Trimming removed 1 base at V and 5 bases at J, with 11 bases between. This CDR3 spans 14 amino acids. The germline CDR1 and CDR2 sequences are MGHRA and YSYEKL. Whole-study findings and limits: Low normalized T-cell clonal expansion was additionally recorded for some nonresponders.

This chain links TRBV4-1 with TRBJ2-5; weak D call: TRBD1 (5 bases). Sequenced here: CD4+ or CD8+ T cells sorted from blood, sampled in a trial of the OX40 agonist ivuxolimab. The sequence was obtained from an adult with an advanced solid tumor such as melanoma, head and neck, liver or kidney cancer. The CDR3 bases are TGCGCCAGCAGCCAAGGAGGACACGGGGAGACCCAGTACTTC. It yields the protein CASSQGGHGETQYF.